Described below is a single T cell receptor (beta chain) sequence and its context. Its antigen is unknown. Indicated time point: new active TB diagnosis, blood taken before or within 7 days of starting treatment. This record belongs to a study of T cells in tuberculosis. Background on the study: IGRA-negative adolescents, IGRA-positive adolescents with latent tuberculosis and adults with active tuberculosis formed this South African cohort. Blood was taken before or within 7 days of anti-tuberculosis therapy.

Libraries were prepared by immunoSEQ multiplex PCR; TCRdb keeps only in-frame clonotypes and omits some of them. The sample holds roughly 34,000 clones, 90% to 95% seen once. This CDR3 has 15 residues. CDR1 MNHEY and CDR2 SMNVEV come from the germline V gene (reference sequence). The ends lost 8 bases at V and 4 bases at J; junction bases unmatched: 11. Overall study results and limits: The TCR-beta difference was not significant; alpha differences partly reflected length.

The chain couples TRBV27 to TRBJ1-5; 7 nucleotides agree with TRBD1. The clonotype comes from an adult with tuberculosis. The material was PBMCs, obtained at tuberculosis diagnosis. DNA for the CDR3: TGTGCCAGCGCCCCGGGGCCAGGGGGTAATCAGCCCCAGCATTTT. Translation gives CASAPGPGGNQPQHF.